A few counts support the clone carrying this T cell receptor (beta chain). The CDR3 runs 12 residues. Trimming took off 3 bases at V and 7 bases at J, with 7 bases between the two ends. CDR1 is SGHTA and CDR2 is FQGNSA in the germline V gene. The record originates from a study of T cells in Graves' hyperthyroidism and ophthalmopathy. Amplification targeted TCR beta CDR3 regions from RNA transcripts. The HTBI primer set was used in a first-round RT-PCR of the TCR CDR3. TCRdb reanalysed the multiplex PCR reads using MiXCR and keeps one entry per CDR3 protein. The data hold about 510,000 distinct CDR3 sequences, with 46% observed a single time.

The receptor's source is an adult woman with Graves' disease, either hyperthyroidism or ophthalmopathy (not recorded which). The rearrangement links TRBV7-2 to TRBJ2-1; D is ambiguous. Material: peripheral blood or thyroid tissue (not recorded which). DNA for the CDR3: TGTGCCAGCAGCTTGATAGGGAATGAGCAGTTCTTC. Residues: CASSLIGNEQFF.